The 6 T cell receptor beta chains in this list originate from one sample, sequenced in a study of ipilimumab plus nivolumab after autologous stem cell transplantation (dated by TCRdb to the early 2020s). Libraries were made using the immunoSEQ multiplex PCR assay. The source is immuneACCESS, and TCRdb retained only in-frame sequences with V and J called. Part of the clones is not carried over; for the studies checked, unresolved V genes explain less than half of this, and the remainder is unexplained. This sample lists about 43,000 clones; about 88% were detected once. The leading ten clones occupy less than 0.95% of the sample. The sequences come from PBMCs, collected in a trial of ipilimumab plus nivolumab as post-transplant consolidation. The receptors originated from a male donor with multiple myeloma.

The chain employs TRBV7-9 and TRBJ1-2; D might be TRBD1 (5 bases). The CDR3 is 13 residues long. Germline lookup yields CDR1 SEHNR and CDR2 FQNEAQ (reference sequence). Between the trimmed V and J ends, which lost 3 bases and 7 bases, there was a span of 12 bases. The CDR3 spells CASSFRGTGGYTF. Written as DNA, the CDR3 is TGTGCCAGCAGCTTTAGGGGAACAGGTGGCTACACCTTC.

This clone has a handful of counts. This rearrangement joins TRBV13 to TRBJ1-1; 7 bases align to TRBD1. The CDR3 runs 14 residues. V shed 7 bases and J 5 bases; nucleotides not matched to a gene: 10. Germline-derived CDR1 and CDR2 are PRHDT and FYEKMQ (reference sequence). DNA for the CDR3: TGTGCCAGCATTTCCGACAGGGTTGGGACTGAAGCTTTCTTT. Translation gives CASISDRVGTEAFF. Looking up the rest from reference TRBV13 and TRBJ1-1 gives the full variable domain: AAGVIQSPRHLIKEKRETATLKCYPIPRHDTVYWYQQGPGQDPQFLISFYEKMQSDKGSIPDRFSAQQFSDYHSELNMSSLELGDSALYFCASISDRVGTEAFFGQGTRLTVV.

This clone was seen just once. V gene TRBV12-1 combines with J gene TRBJ2-3; the table calls TRBD2, which could not be checked here. TRBV12-1 is designated a pseudogene. The CDR3 has 16 amino acids. Here the CDR3 DNA reads TGTGCCAGCAGCCCCGGACTAGCGGGAAGCACAGATACGCAGTATTTT. Amino acids: CASSPGLAGSTDTQYF.

The V and J genes are TRBV6-1 and TRBJ2-3; the D is unclear. The CDR3 contains 14 residues. The ends were cut back, 7 bases at V and 3 bases at J, with 14 bases in the middle. The germline V gene encodes CDR1 MNHNS and CDR2 SASEGT. The CDR3 loop reads CASNTRWATDTQYF. CDR3 nucleotide sequence: TGTGCCAGCAACACGCGGTGGGCTACAGATACGCAGTATTTT.

This clone has a handful of counts. The chain has TRBV30 and TRBJ1-2; D may be TRBD1 (5 bases). CDR3 length equals 14 residues. With 0 bases removed from V and 2 bases from J, the gap between germline ends came to 10 bases. Germline-derived CDR1 and CDR2 are GTSNPN and SVGIG (reference sequence). The CDR3 DNA follows: TGTGCCTGGAGTGTAACGGGGGAAAACTATGGCTACACCTTC. Its translation: CAWSVTGENYGYTF.

This clone was counted once. The CDR3 reads CASSTQRDTEAFF. In DNA form, the CDR3 reads TGTGCCAGCAGTACGCAACGGGACACTGAAGCTTTCTTT. This rearrangement joins TRBV6-4 to TRBJ1-1; D is unclear. V was shortened by 5 bases and J by 3 bases, with 10 bases between the two germline ends. The CDR3 consists of 13 residues. CDR1 is MRHNA, CDR2 SNTAGT, per germline.